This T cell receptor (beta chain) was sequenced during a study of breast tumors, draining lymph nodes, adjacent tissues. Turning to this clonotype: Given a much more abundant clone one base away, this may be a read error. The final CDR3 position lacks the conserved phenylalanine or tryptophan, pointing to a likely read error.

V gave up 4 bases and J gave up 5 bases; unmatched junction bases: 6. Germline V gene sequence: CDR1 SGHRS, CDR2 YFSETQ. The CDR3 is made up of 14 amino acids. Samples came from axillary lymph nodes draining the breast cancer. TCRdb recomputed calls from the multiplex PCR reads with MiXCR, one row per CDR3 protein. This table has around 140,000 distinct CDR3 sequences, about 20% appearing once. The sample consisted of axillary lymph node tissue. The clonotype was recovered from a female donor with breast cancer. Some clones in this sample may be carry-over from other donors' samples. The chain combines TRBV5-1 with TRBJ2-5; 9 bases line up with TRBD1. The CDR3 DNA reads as TGCGCCAGCAGCCCACAGGACAGGGGCGAGACCCAGTACCTC. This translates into CASSPQDRGETQYL.